The 26 T cell receptor beta chains in this list originate from one sample, sequenced in a study of control samples from healthy donors and cancer patients. TCRdb's copy holds only in-frame clones and misses some; the assay was immunoSEQ multiplex PCR. The table has over 75,000 clones, 91% seen once. Sequencing was done on a sample of blood. These receptors were collected from a young man in good health.

The chain uses TRBV7-2 and TRBJ1-2, with D hard to call. Germline values: CDR1 SGHTA, CDR2 FQGNSA. This CDR3 is built from 13 residues. Between the trimmed V and J ends, which lost 3 bases and 6 bases, there was a span of 11 bases. The CDR3 sequence: CASSLPTGDGYTF. DNA for the CDR3: TGTGCCAGCAGCTTGCCCACTGGGGATGGCTACACCTTC.

The V gene is TRBV4-2, the J gene TRBJ2-1; no firm D call. With 0 bases removed from V and 4 bases from J, the gap between germline ends came to 4 bases. CDR3 length: 13 amino acids. The V gene's germline CDR1 is LGHNA and CDR2 YNFKEQ. The CDR3: CASSQDEYNEQFF. DNA of the CDR3: TGTGCCAGCAGCCAAGATGAATACAATGAGCAGTTCTTC.

This clone showed up just a few times. The chain recombines TRBV19 with TRBJ1-3; unclear D gene. V was clipped by 4 bases and J by 1 base, with 14 bases between them. CDR1 is LNHDA and CDR2 is SQIVND in the germline V gene (reference sequence). There are 16 residues in the CDR3. Written as DNA, the CDR3 is TGTGCCAGTAGTACAGTCTTAGAGAAATCTGGAAACACCATATATTTT. This gives the protein CASSTVLEKSGNTIYF.

This chain links TRBV2 with TRBJ1-6; tentative D call: TRBD1 (5 bases). CDR1 and CDR2 (germline): SNHLY, FYNNEI. V dropped 2 bases and J dropped 4 bases, with 12 bases sitting between them. The CDR3 sequence is 16 residues long. The CDR3 DNA sequence: TGTGCCAGCAGTGAAAGGGGATTTCGGTATAATTCACCCCTCCACTTT. The encoded protein is CASSERGFRYNSPLHF.

This rearrangement joins TRBV7-9 to TRBJ1-1; 7 nucleotides agree with TRBD1. CDR1 and CDR2 from the germline V gene are SEHNR and FQNEAQ (reference sequence). There are 16 residues in the CDR3. After removal of 5 bases from V and 2 bases from J, the junction contained 11 bases not matched to a gene. CDR3 residues: CASSPTSGTVNTEAFF. CDR3 in DNA: TGTGCCAGCAGCCCGACCTCCGGGACAGTTAACACTGAAGCTTTCTTT. The full variable domain, with the rest looked up from reference TRBV7-9 and TRBJ1-1, is DTGVSQNPRHKITKRGQNVTFRCDPISEHNRLYWYRQTLGQGPEFLTYFQNEAQLEKSRLLSDRFSAERPKGSFSTLEIQRTEQGDSAMYLCASSPTSGTVNTEAFFGQGTRLTVV.

The chain employs TRBV11-3 and TRBJ2-5, with D unclear. Looked up from germline, CDR1 is SGHNT and CDR2 is YENEEA. The V end lost 5 bases, the J end lost 3 bases, and 10 bases lay between the germline ends. The CDR3 has 13 amino acids. The CDR3 bases are TGTGCCAGCAGCAGACTCGAAGAAGAGACCCAGTACTTC. It encodes CASSRLEEETQYF.

The chain uses TRBV7-3 and TRBJ2-2, with no clear D. There are 15 residues in the CDR3. Trimming left V 2 bases short and J 1 base short, with 8 bases between. CDR1 and CDR2 (germline): SGHTA, FQGTGA. CDR3 in amino acids: CASSLELWNTGELFF. CDR3 coding DNA: TGTGCCAGCAGCTTAGAGTTATGGAACACCGGGGAGCTGTTTTTT.

This chain uses TRBV6-5 with TRBJ2-7; 10 positions agree with TRBD1. Germline CDR1 reads MNHEY; CDR2 reads SVGAGI. With 7 bases clipped from V and 4 bases from J, the junction kept 4 bases outside the gene matches. CDR3 length: 13 residues. The CDR3 protein is CASKGQGRYEQYF. The CDR3 nucleotides read TGTGCCAGCAAGGGACAGGGGAGGTACGAGCAGTACTTC.

The count of this clone is one. The chain carries TRBV2 and TRBJ1-5; no firm D call. The CDR3 extends over 13 amino acids. The germline gives CDR1 SNHLY, CDR2 FYNNEI. Trimming stripped 5 bases from V and 4 bases from J, with 9 bases between. CDR3 sequence reads: CASSRQNNQPQHF. The CDR3 DNA sequence: TGTGCCAGCAGTAGGCAGAATAATCAGCCCCAGCATTTT.

The gene calls are TRBV24-1 and TRBJ2-7; D is perhaps TRBD1 or TRBD2 (5 bases each). The germline V gene has CDR1 KGHDR and CDR2 SFDVKD. V was pared by 3 bases and J by 2 bases, with 19 bases between. CDR3 length: 17 amino acids. The CDR3 spells CATSDRDGAGTTYEQYF. CDR3 DNA: TGTGCCACCAGTGATCGAGACGGGGCAGGTACGACCTACGAGCAGTACTTC.

CDR3 DNA: TGTGCCAGTAGGCTGGGGAACACTGAAGCTTTCTTT. It yields the protein CASRLGNTEAFF. The chain is built from TRBV19 and TRBJ1-1; D ambiguous. Germline CDR1 reads LNHDA; CDR2 reads SQIVND (reference sequence). The CDR3 length is 12 residues. Trimming removed 6 bases at V and 1 base at J, with 6 bases between. The whole variable domain, remainder taken from reference TRBV19 and TRBJ1-1, is DGGITQSPKYLFRKEGQNVTLSCEQNLNHDAMYWYRQDPGQGLRLIYYSQIVNDFQKGDIAEGYSVSREKKESFPLTVTSAQKNPTAFYLCASRLGNTEAFFGQGTRLTVV.

The gene calls are TRBV6-6 and TRBJ2-1; a possible D gene is TRBD2 (7 bases). Trimming removed 2 bases at V and 4 bases at J, with 12 bases between. Germline lookup yields CDR1 MNHNY and CDR2 SVGAGI (reference sequence). The CDR3 spans 15 residues. CDR3 region: CASSYRGGEYNEQFF. The CDR3 DNA follows: TGTGCCAGCAGTTACCGAGGGGGGGAATACAATGAGCAGTTCTTC.

The table lists this clone with a count of one. The chain links TRBV6-5 to TRBJ1-1; D not resolved. CDR3 length equals 14 residues. The germline V and J ends were trimmed by 5 bases and 2 bases, with 12 bases remaining between them. CDR1 is MNHEY and CDR2 is SVGAGI in the germline V gene. This CDR3 reads CASSNNRENTEAFF. As DNA, the CDR3 is TGTGCCAGCAGTAACAACCGGGAAAACACTGAAGCTTTCTTT.

The chain is built from TRBV18 and TRBJ2-5; 10 bases match TRBD1. Germline trimming cut 6 bases from V and 6 bases from J; bases unmatched to any gene: 1. CDR1 KGHSH and CDR2 LQKENI come from the germline V gene. This CDR3 is built from 12 residues. The CDR3, as DNA: TGTGCCAGCTCGGACAGGGGGAAGACCCAGTACTTC. Its protein is CASSDRGKTQYF.

This clone was counted between two and nine times. The chain carries TRBV4-3 and TRBJ1-4, with TRBD1 matching 7 bases. The germline V gene has CDR1 LGHNA and CDR2 YSLEER. This CDR3 is 16 amino acids long. J was trimmed by 3 bases and V by 4 bases; bases with no gene match: 8. The CDR3 sequence is CASSLRPGQPNEKLFF. The DNA of the CDR3 is TGCGCCAGCAGCCTCAGACCGGGACAGCCTAATGAAAAACTGTTTTTT.

J is TRBJ2-5 and V is TRBV9; maybe TRBD2 (6 bases). The V end was cut by 4 bases, the J end by 4 bases, with 17 bases between. Germline V gives CDR1 SGDLS, CDR2 YYNGEE. The CDR3 spans 15 residues. The CDR3 DNA sequence: TGTGCCAGCAGCCCCGTTGGCGGGGTACGAGAGACCCAGTACTTC. This encodes CASSPVGGVRETQYF. Using reference TRBV9 and TRBJ2-5 for the parts outside the CDR3, the full variable domain is DSGVTQTPKHLITATGQRVTLRCSPRSGDLSVYWYQQSLDQGLQFLIQYYNGEERAKGNILERFSAQQFPDLHSELNLSSLELGDSALYFCASSPVGGVRETQYFGPGTRLLVL.

The V gene is TRBV3-1 (or the pseudogene TRBV3-2), the J gene TRBJ2-7; possible D gene TRBD1, 5 bases. Trimming cost V 0 bases and J 0 bases, with 15 bases left between them. The CDR3 has 17 amino acids. Per germline, CDR1 LGHDT and CDR2 YNNKEL (reference sequence). DNA for the CDR3: TGTGCCAGCAGCCAAGAAAAGGAAAGGGGTTCCTCCTACGAGCAGTACTTC. Protein product: CASSQEKERGSSYEQYF.

V gene TRBV7-9 combines with J gene TRBJ2-5; the D is unclear. V shed 3 bases and J shed 2 bases, with 13 bases lying between them. The CDR3 length is 15 residues. Germline CDR1 reads SEHNR; CDR2 reads FQNEAQ (reference sequence). The CDR3 here is CASSFWSLLQETQYF. The CDR3 DNA follows: TGTGCCAGCAGCTTTTGGTCACTCCTGCAAGAGACCCAGTACTTC.

The rearrangement joins TRBV5-4 to TRBJ2-1; unclear D gene. V was clipped by 0 bases and J by 5 bases, with 9 bases between them. Germline CDR1 is SGHNT and CDR2 is YYREEE (reference sequence). This CDR3 has 14 amino acids. This chain's CDR3 is CASSLAVGNNEQFF. The CDR3 DNA reads as TGTGCCAGCAGCTTGGCTGTCGGAAACAATGAGCAGTTCTTC.

The V gene is TRBV5-1, the J gene TRBJ2-7, with TRBD1 matching over 9 bases. V was clipped by 4 bases and J by 3 bases; unmatched bases: 8. The CDR3 is 15 amino acids. From germline, CDR1 is SGHRS and CDR2 YFSETQ. The CDR3 bases are TGCGCCAGCAGCGCACTGCCGGGACAGGGCTACGAGCAGTACTTC. This sequence encodes CASSALPGQGYEQYF.

The sample holds a few counts of this clone. This same CDR3 is encoded by further DNA sequences in the sample. The chain links TRBV18 to TRBJ2-2; D is unresolved. This CDR3 region has 14 residues. Germline assignment: CDR1 KGHSH and CDR2 LQKENI. V was trimmed by 2 bases and J by 1 base, leaving 5 bases between them. In DNA, the CDR3 is TGTGCCAGCTCACCAGGCTTGAACACCGGGGAGCTGTTTTTT. It translates to CASSPGLNTGELFF.

This chain connects TRBV3-1 (or the pseudogene TRBV3-2) to TRBJ1-2, with D tentatively TRBD1 (6 bases). CDR1 is LGHDT, CDR2 YNNKEL, per germline (reference sequence). Deletions cut 2 bases from V and 1 base from J, with 8 bases between. The CDR3 length is 14 residues. CDR3 sequence: CASSQQGGNYGYTF. DNA for the CDR3: TGTGCCAGCAGCCAACAAGGGGGTAACTATGGCTACACCTTC.

The gene calls are TRBV14 and TRBJ2-3, with 11 bases fitting TRBD1. The CDR3 covers 16 residues. V shed 3 bases and J 4 bases; nucleotides not matched to a gene: 6. The germline gives CDR1 SGHDN, CDR2 FVKESK. The CDR3 loop reads CASSHAGQGVPDTQYF. The CDR3 nucleotides are TGTGCCAGCAGCCATGCGGGACAGGGGGTCCCAGATACGCAGTATTTT.

The CDR3 DNA sequence: TGTGCCTGGAGTGTACGACACGACGAAGCTTTCTTT. This codes for CAWSVRHDEAFF. The rearrangement links TRBV30 to TRBJ1-1, with D uncertain. The ends were cut back, 0 bases at V and 8 bases at J, with 10 bases in the middle. Looked up from germline, CDR1 is GTSNPN and CDR2 is SVGIG (reference sequence). The CDR3 consists of 12 residues.

The CDR3 spells CASSPRAGKNIQYF. The CDR3 nucleotides are TGTGCCAGCAGCCCTAGAGCGGGGAAAAACATTCAGTACTTC. The chain joins TRBV14 to TRBJ2-4, with 7 bases aligning to TRBD2. Germline values: CDR1 SGHDN, CDR2 FVKESK. This CDR3 has 14 amino acids. The J segment lost 4 bases and the V segment lost 4 bases, leaving 4 bases of the junction unmatched.

The genes are TRBV18 and TRBJ1-4; 7 positions agree with TRBD1. V dropped 3 bases and J dropped 0; count of bases not matched to a gene: 4. The V gene's germline CDR1 is KGHSH and CDR2 LQKENI. This CDR3 contains 16 residues. The CDR3 here is CASSPDRFTTNEKLFF. CDR3 in DNA: TGTGCCAGCTCACCGGACAGGTTTACAACTAATGAAAAACTGTTTTTT.